This T cell receptor beta chain was identified in a study of blood T cell repertoires in COVID-19. Turning to the study itself: COVID-19 samples from acute and convalescent phases originated in the United States, Italy and Spain. From T cells, B-cell-depleted T cells, or PBMCs came the material, which was cDNA or gDNA.

In the authors' workflow: Estimation of nucleated cell counts was performed using reference gene primer amplification. Profiled with immunoSEQ multiplex PCR; TCRdb holds only in-frame clones, not every one. V and J calls and clone size come straight from that table; D and trimming were deduced from the DNA. The profile shows around 95,000 clones, approximately 81% of them singletons. V gave up 3 bases and J gave up 1 base, with 12 bases separating them. Germline V lookup: CDR1 KGHSH, CDR2 LQKENI. The CDR3 length is 15 residues. This clonotype was sampled from a human donor in a cohort sampled during active COVID-19. The rearrangement joins TRBV18 to TRBJ1-1, with TRBD1 as a possible D gene (5 bases). The sample was peripheral blood. The CDR3 sequence is CASSPRTQKNTEAFF. CDR3 sequence (DNA): TGTGCCAGCTCACCGAGGACACAAAAGAACACTGAAGCTTTCTTT.